The next 5 T cell receptor beta chains were all read from a single sample in a study of shared clonotypes between healthy human individuals (dated by TCRdb to the early 2020s). Library prep was done by the immunoSEQ multiplex PCR assay. This is the immuneACCESS table as TCRdb keeps it, with only in-frame sequences that have V and J called. A part of the clones is gone; compared with another copy, unresolved V genes explain less than half, and the rest is unexplained. A total of some 2,500,000 clones appear in this sample, around 90% of them only once. The ten top clones hold approximately 0.39% of the sample. Sequences were obtained from naive CD4+ T cells from PBMCs. In the paper's terms, the cell subset or site label means: CD45RA+ positively selected. Receptor source: a man between 18 and 35 years old in good health. Some clones in this sample may be carry-over from other donors' samples.

The rearrangement links TRBV7-3 to TRBJ1-2; possibly TRBD1 for D (5 bases). V lost 5 bases and J 3 bases, leaving 22 bases between the germline ends. The CDR3 length is 17 residues. Germline V gives CDR1 SGHTA, CDR2 FQGTGA. CDR3: CASSANPRGSRDYGYTF. CDR3 bases: TGTGCCAGCAGCGCCAACCCCCGGGGCTCAAGAGACTATGGCTACACCTTC. Variable domain in full (rest from reference TRBV7-3 and TRBJ1-2): GAGVSQTPSNKVTEKGKYVELRCDPISGHTALYWYRQSLGQGPEFLIYFQGTGAADDSGLPNDRFFAVRPEGSVSTLKIQRTERGDSAVYLCASSANPRGSRDYGYTFGSGTRLTVV.

The V and J genes are TRBV2 and TRBJ2-7; 7 positions agree with TRBD1. Losses at the gene ends were 6 bases for V and 4 bases for J; bases not matched to a gene: 3. Germline V gene data show CDR1 as SNHLY and CDR2 as FYNNEI. This CDR3 spans 12 amino acids. This CDR3 is CASRLQGYEQYF. CDR3 DNA sequence: TGTGCCAGCAGGTTACAGGGGTACGAGCAGTACTTC.

The DNA of the CDR3 is TGTGCCAGCAGCTCGCAGCGGGGGAGCTCCTACGAGCAGTACTTC. Its translation is CASSSQRGSSYEQYF. The chain carries TRBV11-2 and TRBJ2-7, with 8 bases fitting TRBD2. The CDR3 is 15 residues long. Germline assignment: CDR1 SGHAT and CDR2 FQNNGV. Trimming cost V 4 bases and J 0 bases; bases outside gene matches: 5.

The chain links TRBV18 to TRBJ1-4; D possibly corresponds to TRBD1 (5 bases). Looked up from germline, CDR1 is KGHSH and CDR2 is LQKENI. There are 17 residues in the CDR3. The germline V and J ends were trimmed by 3 bases and 0 bases, with 14 bases remaining between them. The CDR3: CASSPNTLQATNEKLFF. CDR3 DNA: TGTGCCAGCTCACCCAACACTTTACAGGCAACTAATGAAAAACTGTTTTTT.

The V and J genes are TRBV5-1 and TRBJ2-7; D gene uncertain. Trimming cost V 4 bases and J 5 bases, with 16 bases left between them. The germline V gene has CDR1 SGHRS and CDR2 YFSETQ. The CDR3 length is 14 residues. The CDR3 here is CASSLGGSSNEQYF. The DNA for the CDR3 is TGCGCCAGCAGCCTGGGTGGCAGTTCGAACGAGCAGTACTTC.